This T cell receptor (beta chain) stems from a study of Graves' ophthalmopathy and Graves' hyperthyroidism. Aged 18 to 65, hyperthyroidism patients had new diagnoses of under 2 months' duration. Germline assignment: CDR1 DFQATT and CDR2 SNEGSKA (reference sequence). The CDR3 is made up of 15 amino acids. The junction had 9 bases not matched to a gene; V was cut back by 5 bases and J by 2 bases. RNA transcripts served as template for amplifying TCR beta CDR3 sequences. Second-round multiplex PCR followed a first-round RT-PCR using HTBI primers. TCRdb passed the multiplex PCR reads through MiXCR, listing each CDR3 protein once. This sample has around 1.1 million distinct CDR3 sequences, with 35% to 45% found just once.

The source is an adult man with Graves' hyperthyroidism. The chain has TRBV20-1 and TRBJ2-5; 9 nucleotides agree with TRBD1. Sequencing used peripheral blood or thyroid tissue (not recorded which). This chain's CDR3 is CSARGQGYEQETQYF. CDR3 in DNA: TGCAGTGCTCGAGGACAGGGGTACGAGCAAGAGACCCAGTACTTC.